This entry lists 16 T cell receptor beta chains sequenced from one sample in a study of blood T cell repertoires in COVID-19. Only in-frame clones appear in the TCRdb table, and some are missing; sequencing was by immunoSEQ multiplex PCR. The sample records approximately 240,000 clones, approximately 90% being singletons. Source material: PBMCs or T cells enriched from blood (not recorded which). These TCRs come from a woman aged 18-35 years who had recovered from COVID-19.

The chain has TRBV5-1 and TRBJ2-7, with D perhaps TRBD2 (6 bases). V was cut by 0 bases and J by 3 bases, with 13 bases left in between. CDR3 length: 15 amino acids. Germline-derived CDR1 and CDR2 are SGHRS and YFSETQ. The CDR3 region has the DNA TGCGCCAGCAGCTTGGTACCGGGGGATGTCTACGAGCAGTACTTC. Amino acid sequence: CASSLVPGDVYEQYF.

V and J are TRBV9 and TRBJ1-2; perhaps TRBD1 as D (6 bases). V was cut by 0 bases and J by 6 bases, with 15 bases left in between. Germline values: CDR1 SGDLS, CDR2 YYNGEE. This CDR3 is built from 15 residues. The CDR3 bases are TGTGCCAGCAGCGTAGAGAGCAGGGGAGAGGATGGCTACACCTTC. Translation: CASSVESRGEDGYTF. The whole variable domain, filled in from reference TRBV9 and TRBJ1-2, reads DSGVTQTPKHLITATGQRVTLRCSPRSGDLSVYWYQQSLDQGLQFLIQYYNGEERAKGNILERFSAQQFPDLHSELNLSSLELGDSALYFCASSVESRGEDGYTFGSGTRLTVV.

The chain combines TRBV2 with TRBJ1-5; tentative D call: TRBD1 (5 bases). The V end lost 6 bases, the J end lost 10 bases, and 13 bases lay between the germline ends. CDR1 and CDR2 from the germline V gene are SNHLY and FYNNEI. CDR3 length equals 12 residues. In nucleotides, the CDR3 is TGTGCCAGCAGGATAGGGGCGGAACCCCAGCATTTT. This codes for CASRIGAEPQHF.

The chain has TRBV28 and TRBJ1-5, with D perhaps matching TRBD1 (5 bases). V was cut by 5 bases and J by 6 bases, with 20 bases left in between. Germline CDR1 is MDHEN and CDR2 is SYDVKM. CDR3 size: 16 residues. CDR3 protein: CASSAAGPSVGQPQHF. The CDR3 nucleotides read TGTGCCAGCAGTGCCGCGGGGCCCTCAGTCGGTCAGCCCCAGCATTTT.

The V call is TRBV11-3, the J call TRBJ1-4; the D gene is possibly TRBD1 (6 bases). Per germline, CDR1 SGHNT and CDR2 YENEEA. Between the trimmed V and J ends, which lost 3 bases and 5 bases, there was a span of 7 bases. The CDR3 consists of 13 residues. This CDR3 is CASSLQGNEKLFF. The CDR3 DNA is TGTGCCAGCAGCTTGCAGGGGAATGAAAAACTGTTTTTT.

The rearrangement uses TRBV4-1 and TRBJ1-6; no clear D. The CDR3 length is 14 residues. With 1 base removed from V and 8 bases from J, the gap between germline ends came to 9 bases. Per the germline V gene, CDR1 is MGHRA and CDR2 is YSYEKL. The CDR3 loop is CASSQGRIDSPLHF. In nucleotides, the CDR3 is TGCGCCAGCAGCCAAGGGAGAATTGATTCACCCCTCCACTTT.

The rearrangement joins TRBV2 to TRBJ1-2, with 8 nucleotides matching TRBD1. CDR3 length: 17 amino acids. Germline V gene data show CDR1 as SNHLY and CDR2 as FYNNEI. The ends lost 10 bases at V and 2 bases at J; junction bases unmatched: 18. CDR3 DNA: TGTGCCACCAACAGTTTCGGACAGGGAAAAAAGAACTATGGCTACACCTTC. Its translation: CATNSFGQGKKNYGYTF.

As to this clone: This CDR3 is also generated by other DNA sequences in the sample. The chain carries TRBV9 and TRBJ2-1; a weak D match, TRBD1 (6 bases). Germline CDR1 is SGDLS and CDR2 is YYNGEE. Trimming removed 0 bases from V and 0 bases from J, with 7 bases in between. This CDR3 is built from 15 residues. In nucleotides, the CDR3 is TGTGCCAGCAGCGTAGTAGGGGGCTCCTACAATGAGCAGTTCTTC. It codes for CASSVVGGSYNEQFF.

The chain joins TRBV7-6 to TRBJ2-1; 7 nucleotides align to TRBD1. The CDR3 has 17 residues. From germline, CDR1 is SGHVS and CDR2 FNYEAQ. Trimming took 1 base from V and 4 from J; bases not matched to a gene: 10. The CDR3 bases are TGTGCCAGCAGCTTAGAGGCGCGACAGGGATTTTACAATGAGCAGTTCTTC. Translated, it gives CASSLEARQGFYNEQFF.

The chain has TRBV4-1 and TRBJ2-7; 7 bases agree with TRBD2. Germline CDR1 reads MGHRA; CDR2 reads YSYEKL. CDR3 length equals 18 residues. The junction had 15 bases not matched to a gene; V was cut back by 0 bases and J by 4 bases. The CDR3 nucleotides are TGCGCCAGCAGCCAAGATTCCCCCCTAGCGGCCTTAGATTACGAGCAGTACTTC. Encoded protein: CASSQDSPLAALDYEQYF.

The chain carries TRBV11-3 and TRBJ1-6; D is unclear. This CDR3 comprises 14 residues. CDR1 and CDR2 (germline): SGHNT, YENEEA. Trimming took 0 bases from V and 8 from J, leaving 8 bases between them. CDR3 loop: CASSLDPRDSPLHF. Here the CDR3 DNA reads TGTGCCAGCAGCTTAGATCCTCGAGATTCACCCCTCCACTTT.

The chain combines TRBV20-1 with TRBJ2-3; 8 bases line up with TRBD2. The CDR3 covers 15 residues. Germline CDR1 and CDR2: DFQATT and SNEGSKA (reference sequence). The V segment lost 3 bases and the J segment 0 bases; nucleotides outside the gene matches: 5. The CDR3 region has the DNA TGCAGTGCTAGTTTAGCGGGAACTAGCACAGATACGCAGTATTTT. This codes for CSASLAGTSTDTQYF.

V is TRBV10-3 and J is TRBJ2-1; perhaps TRBD1 as D (5 bases). The length of the CDR3 is 14 residues. V was cut by 2 bases and J by 8 bases, with 13 bases left in between. CDR1 and CDR2 from the germline V gene are ENHRY and SYGVKD. The CDR3 spells CAISEGRELDEQFF. Here the CDR3 DNA reads TGTGCCATCAGTGAGGGCAGGGAATTGGATGAGCAGTTCTTC.

The CDR3 DNA reads TGTGCCAGCAGCTCCGCCGGCTACGAGCAGTACTTC. Translated: CASSSAGYEQYF. The chain has TRBV11-1 and TRBJ2-7, with D hard to call. CDR1 and CDR2 (germline): SGHAT, FQDESV (reference sequence). The CDR3 covers 12 residues. V gave up 4 bases and J gave up 3 bases, with 7 bases separating them. The full variable domain, completed using reference TRBV11-1 and TRBJ2-7, is EAEVAQSPRYKITEKSQAVAFWCDPISGHATLYWYRQILGQGPELLVQFQDESVVDDSQLPKDRFSAERLKGVDSTLKIQPAELGDSAMYLCASSSAGYEQYFGPGTRLTVT.

The rearrangement joins TRBV5-1 to TRBJ2-7; D not resolved. The CDR3 covers 14 residues. V lost 4 bases and J 3 bases, leaving 14 bases between the germline ends. Germline CDR1 SGHRS, CDR2 YFSETQ. CDR3 in DNA: TGCGCCAGCAGCCCGTCCGGTTACCTCTACGAGCAGTACTTC. Its protein is CASSPSGYLYEQYF.

The chain joins TRBV5-1 to TRBJ2-6, with 8 bases fitting TRBD1. This CDR3 contains 17 residues. The V segment lost 0 bases and the J segment 0 bases; nucleotides outside the gene matches: 2. Germline CDR1 and CDR2: SGHRS and YFSETQ. CDR3 protein: CASSLGTGFSGANVLTF. The DNA for the CDR3 is TGCGCCAGCAGCTTGGGGACAGGGTTCTCTGGGGCCAACGTCCTGACTTTC.